The clone carrying this T cell receptor (beta chain) was recorded a few times. Its antigen is as yet unknown. Libraries were prepared by immunoSEQ multiplex PCR; TCRdb keeps only in-frame clonotypes and omits some of them. Among more than 75,000 clones listed, approximately 80% were seen once. The data were taken from a study of OX40 agonist ivuxolimab in advanced cancers. Germline loops: CDR1 MNHNS, CDR2 SASEGT. Trimming left V 2 bases short and J 6 bases short, with 14 bases between. This CDR3 region has 15 residues. Study observations and caveats: The specificity for antigen of the expanded peripheral T cells was not determined. Both CD4+ and CD8+ T cell populations in blood had undergone clonal expansion by week 6 at 0.1 to 3.0 mg/kg.

This rearrangement joins TRBV6-1 to TRBJ1-3, with D maybe TRBD1 (5 bases). This sequence originates from an adult with an advanced solid tumor such as melanoma, head and neck, liver or kidney cancer. Sample: CD4+ or CD8+ T cells sorted from blood, taken in a trial of the OX40 agonist ivuxolimab. CDR3 coding DNA: TGTGCCAGCAGTGAACTAGGGACGGTCCAAAACACCATATATTTT. Its translation: CASSELGTVQNTIYF.